This T cell receptor (beta chain) was observed in a study of vaccination effects on CD4 cells after COVID-19 (dated by TCRdb to about 2022). With respect to the entire study: In the ViraFEST assay, PBMC were stimulated with viral peptide pools, and antigen-specific CD4+ T cell clonotypes were then identified by expansion using TCR sequencing. Over 1.5 million PBMC per well were cultured with approximately 10 ug/ml peptides in IMDM containing around 4.6% human AB serum, 8.5 to 10 IU/ml IL-2 and gentamicin. Cultures from other donors in the study were sequenced with the Oncomine TCR Beta short-read assay on an Illumina iSeq 100. Each participant got two doses of an mRNA SARS-CoV-2 vaccine, either BNT162b2 or mRNA-1273. In both COVID-19 convalescent patients and infection-naive vaccine recipients, the study compared SARS-CoV-2 spike-specific CD4+ TCR repertoires from before mRNA vaccination with those from after it. The full study included 10 to 11 COVID-19 convalescent patients and a few SARS-CoV-2-naive healthy vaccine recipients. What the research found in general, with its limitations: At late post-vaccination timepoints, both infection-induced and vaccine-induced clones showed marked clonal contraction, consistent with waning T cell responses. Only a small number of convalescent patients were included, and no early post-infection timepoints were available, which limited the study. Among healthy vaccine recipients, nearly all vaccine-induced clones were SARS-CoV-2 mono-reactive, and just 1 of 255 was cross-reactive with common cold coronaviruses.

Regarding this clone: Its antigen is unknown. No much larger clonotype is one base removed from it; base qualities were not supplied.

The library was generated by the immunoSEQ multiplex PCR assay. DNA from the cultured, isolated CD4+ T cells was subjected to TCR beta CDR3 sequencing. Per the original workflow: Non-productive TCR sequences were removed, reads were trimmed to the CDR3 region, and CDR3s of at least 7 amino acids were retained. The MANAFEST web app was used to identify antigen-specific clonotypes by comparing expansion in peptide wells with expansion in reference cultures. For clones to be considered positive, expansion at FDR<0.05 versus reference and all other wells, an odds ratio above 5, and a frequency above 0.1% in two replicate wells were required. A clonotype was called cross-reactive if it was significantly expanded both in SARS-CoV-2 spike wells and in at least one common cold coronavirus spike condition. CDR3 similarity was assessed by Levenshtein distance using the stringdist R package, and unrooted trees were constructed with ape in R 3.6.1. Imported from immuneACCESS, the table was reduced by TCRdb to in-frame sequences with V and J called. These copies leave out some clones; in studies compared against another copy, an unresolved V gene accounts for under half, and the cause of the remainder is not known. That table supplies the V and J calls and clone size; D and trimming were determined from the DNA. A total of under 40,000 clones appear in this sample, 70% of them only once. About 4% of the sample rests with the top ten.

After more than 9 days of culture, CD4+ T cells were isolated with the EasySep CD4+ T cell isolation kit. Negative nucleocapsid antibody results before and after vaccination confirmed that the healthy vaccine recipients had no prior SARS-CoV-2 infection. On days 3 and 7, half of the culture medium was replaced with fresh IL-2-containing medium. Each peptide stimulation condition was cultured in triplicate wells unless otherwise noted. PBMC were separated from whole blood using Ficoll-Paque Plus gradient centrifugation and were then either cryopreserved at -140C or used fresh. The QIAamp micro DNA kit was used to extract genomic DNA from the cultured CD4+ T cells. This receptor was obtained from a human donor who received a COVID-19 vaccine. The sequencing here drew on CD4+ T cells from PBMCs cultured without peptide, taken before COVID-19 vaccination.

For the CDR3, the sequence is CASSLEGTGDYNEQFF. The DNA is as follows: TGTGCCAGCAGCTTGGAAGGGACAGGGGACTACAATGAGCAGTTCTTC. The chain uses TRBV5-6 and TRBJ2-1; 10 bases in the middle match TRBD1. From the cysteine up to the phenylalanine, the CDR3 has a length of 16 residues. The DNA shown is the 48-base CDR3, in frame from base 1. Per the germline V gene, SGHDT is the CDR1 and YYEEEE is the CDR2. Compared with germline, V lacks 0 bases and J lacks 3 bases; bases without a gene match: 3.